This TCR beta chain was captured by sequencing in a study of blood T cells in healthy people across ages. With a J-beta primer mix and a sample-barcoded 5' primer, a second PCR ran about 7 to 12 cycles. TCRdb reprocessed the 5' RACE reads with MiXCR, giving one entry per CDR3 protein. The sample shows roughly 800,000 distinct CDR3 sequences, roughly 50% of them seen only once. This clonotype was observed a few times. The sequencing input was blood. This TCR came from an older man in good health.

In DNA form, the CDR3 reads TGTGCCAGCAGCGTGGCAGGGGCGGGCACAGATACGCAGTATTTT. This sequence encodes CASSVAGAGTDTQYF. V is TRBV9 and J is TRBJ2-3; possibly TRBD1 for D (6 bases). The CDR3 is made up of 15 amino acids. V lost 2 bases and J 1 base, leaving 11 bases between the germline ends. Germline values: CDR1 SGDLS, CDR2 YYNGEE. Full variable domain (outside the CDR3, taken from reference TRBV9 and TRBJ2-3): DSGVTQTPKHLITATGQRVTLRCSPRSGDLSVYWYQQSLDQGLQFLIQYYNGEERAKGNILERFSAQQFPDLHSELNLSSLELGDSALYFCASSVAGAGTDTQYFGPGTRLTVL.